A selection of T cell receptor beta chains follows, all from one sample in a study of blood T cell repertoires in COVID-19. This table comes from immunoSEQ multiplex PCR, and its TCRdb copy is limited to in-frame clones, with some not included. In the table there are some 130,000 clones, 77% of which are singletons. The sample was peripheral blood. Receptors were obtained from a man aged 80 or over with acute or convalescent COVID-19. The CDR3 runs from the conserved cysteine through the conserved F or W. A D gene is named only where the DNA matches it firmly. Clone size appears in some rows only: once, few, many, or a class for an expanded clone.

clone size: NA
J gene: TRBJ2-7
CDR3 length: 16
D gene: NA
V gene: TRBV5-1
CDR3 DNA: TGCGCCAGCAGCTTGGGGGGCCCCCAATCGGGCTACGAGCAGTACTTC
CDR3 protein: CASSLGGPQSGYEQYF

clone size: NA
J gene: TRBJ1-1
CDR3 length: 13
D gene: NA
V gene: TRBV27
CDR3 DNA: TGTGCCAGCAGTCTACAGGGACGGACTGAAGCTTTCTTT
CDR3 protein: CASSLQGRTEAFF

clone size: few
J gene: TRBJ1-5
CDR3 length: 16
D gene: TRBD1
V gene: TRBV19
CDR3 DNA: TGTGCCAGTAGCTCCTACGGGACAGGGGGAGATCAGCCCCAGCATTTT
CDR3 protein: CASSSYGTGGDQPQHF

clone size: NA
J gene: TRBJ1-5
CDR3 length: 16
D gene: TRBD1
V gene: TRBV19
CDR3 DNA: TGTGCCAGTAGTACAGACGACAGGGGCGGCAATCAGCCCCAGCATTTT
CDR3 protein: CASSTDDRGGNQPQHF

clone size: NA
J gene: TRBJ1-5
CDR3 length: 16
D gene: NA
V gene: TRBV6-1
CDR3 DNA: TGTGCCAGCTGTGCTTCGGGTCTTAGCGGCAATCAGCCCCAGCATTTT
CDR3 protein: CASCASGLSGNQPQHF

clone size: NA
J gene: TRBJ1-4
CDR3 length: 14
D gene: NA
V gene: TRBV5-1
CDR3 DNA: TGCGCCAGCAGCTTGGGGGGGCTTGGAGAAAAACTGTTTTTT
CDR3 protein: CASSLGGLGEKLFF

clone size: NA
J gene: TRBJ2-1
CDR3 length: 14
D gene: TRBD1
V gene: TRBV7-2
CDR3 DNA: TGTGCCAGCAGCTTAACCCCGGACAGGGTTGAGGCACTCTTC
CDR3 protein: CASSLTPDRVEALF

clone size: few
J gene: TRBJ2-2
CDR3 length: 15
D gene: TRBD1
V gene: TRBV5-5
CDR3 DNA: TGTGCCAGCAGCTTGGGGACAGGGTCCACCGGGGAGCTGTTTTTT
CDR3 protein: CASSLGTGSTGELFF

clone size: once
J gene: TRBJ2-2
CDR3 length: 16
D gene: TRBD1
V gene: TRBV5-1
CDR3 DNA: TGCGCCAGCAGATCCAGGGGGCGGGGGAACACCGGGGAGCTGTTTTTT
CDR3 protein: CASRSRGRGNTGELFF

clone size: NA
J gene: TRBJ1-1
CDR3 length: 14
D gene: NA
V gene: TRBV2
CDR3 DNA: TGTGCCAGCATCGGAGCTATGGTGTACACTGAAGCTTTCTTT
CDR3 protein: CASIGAMVYTEAFF

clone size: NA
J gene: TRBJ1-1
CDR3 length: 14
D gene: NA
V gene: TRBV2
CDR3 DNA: TGTGCCAGCAGCGCCCAGGGGTGGGCCACTGAAGCTTTCTTT
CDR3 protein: CASSAQGWATEAFF

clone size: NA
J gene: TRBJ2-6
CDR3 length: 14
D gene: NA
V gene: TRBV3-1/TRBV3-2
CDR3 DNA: TGTGCCAGCAGCCCCTTCGCTGGGGCCAACGTCCTGACTTTC
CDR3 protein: CASSPFAGANVLTF

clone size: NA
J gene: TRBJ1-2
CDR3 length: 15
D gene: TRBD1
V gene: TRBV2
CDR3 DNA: TGTGCCAGCAGAAATAGACAGGGATGGGACTATGGCTACACCTTC
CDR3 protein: CASRNRQGWDYGYTF

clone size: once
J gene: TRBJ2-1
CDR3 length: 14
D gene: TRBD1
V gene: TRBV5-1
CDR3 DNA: TGCGCCAGCGCCCAGGGGGAGAACTACAATGAGCAGTTCTTC
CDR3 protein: CASAQGENYNEQFF

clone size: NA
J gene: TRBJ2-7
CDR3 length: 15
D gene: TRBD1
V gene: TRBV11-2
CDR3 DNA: TGTGCCAGCAGCTTAATTGGGACAGGGGGGTACGAGCAGTACTTC
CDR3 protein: CASSLIGTGGYEQYF

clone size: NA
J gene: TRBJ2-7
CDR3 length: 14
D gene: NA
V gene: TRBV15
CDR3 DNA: TGTGCCACCAGCGGGGAAGCAGGGGCCTACGAGCAGTACTTC
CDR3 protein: CATSGEAGAYEQYF

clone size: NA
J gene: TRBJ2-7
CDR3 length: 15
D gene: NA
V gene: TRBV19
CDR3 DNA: TGTGCCAGTAGTATAGATTCACAGGCCTCCTACGAGCAGTACTTC
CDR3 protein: CASSIDSQASYEQYF

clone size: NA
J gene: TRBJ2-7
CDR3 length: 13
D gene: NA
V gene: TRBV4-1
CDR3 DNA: TGCGCCAGCAGCAAATCCCTTAGCTACGAGCAGTACTTC
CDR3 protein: CASSKSLSYEQYF

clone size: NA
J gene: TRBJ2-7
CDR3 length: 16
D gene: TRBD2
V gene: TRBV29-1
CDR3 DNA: TGCAGCGTTGATGGGCTAGCGGGGGTTGGCTCCTACGAGCAGTACTTC
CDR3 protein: CSVDGLAGVGSYEQYF

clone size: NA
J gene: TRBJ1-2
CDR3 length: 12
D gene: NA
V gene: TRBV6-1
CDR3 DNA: TGTGCCAGCAGTGACAGGAACTATGGCTACACCTTC
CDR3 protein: CASSDRNYGYTF

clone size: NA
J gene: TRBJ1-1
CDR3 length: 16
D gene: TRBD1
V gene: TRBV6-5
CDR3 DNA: TGTGCCAGCAGTTACTCGTCGAACAGGGGGAACACTGAAGCTTTCTTT
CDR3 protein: CASSYSSNRGNTEAFF

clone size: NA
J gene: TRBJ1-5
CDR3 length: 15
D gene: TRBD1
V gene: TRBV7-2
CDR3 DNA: TGTGCCAGCAGCTTAAGTGGAGGACAGGGACAGCCCCAGCATTTT
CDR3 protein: CASSLSGGQGQPQHF

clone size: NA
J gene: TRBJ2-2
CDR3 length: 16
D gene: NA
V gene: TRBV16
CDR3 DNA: TGTGCCAGCAGCCAACGGCAGGGGGGGAACACCGGGGAGCTGTTTTTT
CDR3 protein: CASSQRQGGNTGELFF

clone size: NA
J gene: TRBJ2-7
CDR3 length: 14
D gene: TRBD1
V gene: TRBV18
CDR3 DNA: TGTGCCAGCTCACCACTGGCAGGGGGCTACGAGCAGTACTTC
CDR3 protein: CASSPLAGGYEQYF

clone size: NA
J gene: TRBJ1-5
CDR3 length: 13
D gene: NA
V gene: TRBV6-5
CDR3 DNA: TGTGTCGCAGCGGTCGGAGGCAATCAGCCCCAGCATTTT
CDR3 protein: CVAAVGGNQPQHF

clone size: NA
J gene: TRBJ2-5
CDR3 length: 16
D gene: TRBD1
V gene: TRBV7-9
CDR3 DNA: TGTGCCAGCAGCTTAGAATCGGGACAGGGAAGAGAGACCCAGTACTTC
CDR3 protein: CASSLESGQGRETQYF

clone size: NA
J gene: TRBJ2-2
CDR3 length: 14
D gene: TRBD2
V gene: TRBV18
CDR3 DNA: TGTGCCAGCTCACGACTAGCAAGCACCGGGGAGCTGTTTTTT
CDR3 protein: CASSRLASTGELFF

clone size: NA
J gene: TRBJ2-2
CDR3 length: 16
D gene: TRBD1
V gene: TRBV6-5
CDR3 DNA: TGTGCCAGCAGTTGGGTACAGGGGTCCCCCAGCGGGGAGCTGTTTTTT
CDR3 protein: CASSWVQGSPSGELFF

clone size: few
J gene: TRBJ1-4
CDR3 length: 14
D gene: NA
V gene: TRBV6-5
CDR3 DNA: TGTGCCAGCAGTTACAGGGGCCCTGAGGAAAAACTGTTTTTT
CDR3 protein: CASSYRGPEEKLFF

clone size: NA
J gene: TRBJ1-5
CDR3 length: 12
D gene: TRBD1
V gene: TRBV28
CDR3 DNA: TGTGCCAGCAAGACAGGGGGACAGCCCCAGCATTTT
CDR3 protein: CASKTGGQPQHF

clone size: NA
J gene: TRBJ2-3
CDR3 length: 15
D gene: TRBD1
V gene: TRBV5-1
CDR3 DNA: TGCGCCAGCAGCTTGGATGCAGGGGGTAGGGATACGCAGTATTTT
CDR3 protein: CASSLDAGGRDTQYF

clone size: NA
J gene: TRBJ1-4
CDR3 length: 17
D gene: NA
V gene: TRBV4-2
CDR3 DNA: TGTGCCAGCAGCCAAGATCTGGGGGCAGGGGTAGGTGAAAAACTGTTTTTT
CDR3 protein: CASSQDLGAGVGEKLFF

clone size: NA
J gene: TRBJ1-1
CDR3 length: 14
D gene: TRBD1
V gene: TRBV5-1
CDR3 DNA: TGCGCCAGCCAGACAGGGGGAACGAACACTGAAGCTTTCTTT
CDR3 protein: CASQTGGTNTEAFF

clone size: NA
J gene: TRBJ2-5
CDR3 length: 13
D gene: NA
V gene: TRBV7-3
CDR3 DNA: TGTGCCAGCAGCCCATGGACGGGGGAGACCCAGTACTTC
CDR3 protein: CASSPWTGETQYF

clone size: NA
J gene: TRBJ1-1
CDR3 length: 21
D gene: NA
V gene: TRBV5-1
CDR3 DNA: TGCGCCAGCAGCTTGGCCTCATTGTTTACAACTGCCTACGAGCGGAACACTGAAGCTTTCTTT
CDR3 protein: CASSLASLFTTAYERNTEAFF

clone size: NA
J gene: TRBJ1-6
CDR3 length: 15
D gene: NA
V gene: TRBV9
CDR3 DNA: TGTGCCAGCAGCGGAACAGGGCCGAGGGATTCACCCCTCCACTTT
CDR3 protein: CASSGTGPRDSPLHF

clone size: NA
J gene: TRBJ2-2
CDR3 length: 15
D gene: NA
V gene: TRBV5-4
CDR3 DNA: TGTGCCAGCAATGCAGGGCCCACGAACACCGGGGAGCTGTTTTTT
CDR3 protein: CASNAGPTNTGELFF

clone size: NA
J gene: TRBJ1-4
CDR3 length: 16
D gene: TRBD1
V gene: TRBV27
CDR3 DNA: TGTGCCAGCAGTTCCACCCCCAGGGGGTTGGTTGAAAAACTGTTTTTT
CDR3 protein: CASSSTPRGLVEKLFF

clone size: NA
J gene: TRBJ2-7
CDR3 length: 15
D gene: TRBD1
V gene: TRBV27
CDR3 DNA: TGTGCCAGGTTGGACCGACAGGGTCGGTCCTACGAGCAGTACTTC
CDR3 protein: CARLDRQGRSYEQYF

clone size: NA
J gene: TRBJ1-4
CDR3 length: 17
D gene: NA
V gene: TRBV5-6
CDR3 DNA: TGTGCCAGCAGCTGGGGCCCGGGCGGAACAACTAATGAAAAACTGTTTTTT
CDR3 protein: CASSWGPGGTTNEKLFF

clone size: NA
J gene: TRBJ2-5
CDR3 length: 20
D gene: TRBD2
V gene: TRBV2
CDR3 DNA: TGTGCCAGCAGCCCCAAGGCGGAACGGGGGGTTAGGGGAGTATTAGAGACCCAGTACTTC
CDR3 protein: CASSPKAERGVRGVLETQYF

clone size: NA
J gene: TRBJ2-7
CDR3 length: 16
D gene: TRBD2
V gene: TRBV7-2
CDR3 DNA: TGTGCCAGCAGCTTAGGCGTTCGACTAGCGGGGGACGAGCAGTACTTC
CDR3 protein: CASSLGVRLAGDEQYF

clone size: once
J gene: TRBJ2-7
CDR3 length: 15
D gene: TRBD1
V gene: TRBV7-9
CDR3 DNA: TGTGCCAGCAGCTTACATCGGGACAGCCCCTACGAGCAGTACTTC
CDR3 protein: CASSLHRDSPYEQYF

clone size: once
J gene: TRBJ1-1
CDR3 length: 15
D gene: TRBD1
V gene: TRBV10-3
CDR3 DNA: TGTGCCATCAGTGAGGGACAGGGAGGGCGAAATGAAGCTTTCTTT
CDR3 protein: CAISEGQGGRNEAFF

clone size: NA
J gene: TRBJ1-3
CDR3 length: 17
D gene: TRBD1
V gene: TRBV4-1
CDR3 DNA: TGCGCCAGCAGCCAAAAAAATGGGTGGGACAGGGGTAACACCATATATTTT
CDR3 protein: CASSQKNGWDRGNTIYF

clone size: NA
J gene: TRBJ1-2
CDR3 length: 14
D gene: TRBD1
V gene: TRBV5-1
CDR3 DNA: TGCGCCAGCAGCTTGGAGGCACAGGGGGTTGGCTACACCTTC
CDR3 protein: CASSLEAQGVGYTF

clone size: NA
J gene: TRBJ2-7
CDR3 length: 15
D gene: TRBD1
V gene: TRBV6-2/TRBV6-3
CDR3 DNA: TGTGCCAGCAGTTACACCCGACAGGGGTTGAGCGAGCAGTACTTC
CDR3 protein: CASSYTRQGLSEQYF

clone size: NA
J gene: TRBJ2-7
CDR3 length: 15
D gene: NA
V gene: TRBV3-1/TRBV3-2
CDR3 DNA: TGTGCCAGCAGCCTCTCCGGGACTTTATCCTACGAGCAGTACTTC
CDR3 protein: CASSLSGTLSYEQYF

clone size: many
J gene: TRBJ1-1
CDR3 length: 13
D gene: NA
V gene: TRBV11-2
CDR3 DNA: TGTGCCAGCAGCTTTGCCGGGAACACTGAAGCTTTCTTT
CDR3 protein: CASSFAGNTEAFF

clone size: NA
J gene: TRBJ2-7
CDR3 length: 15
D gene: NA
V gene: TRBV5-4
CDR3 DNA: TGTGCCAGCAGCCTGGATCTGGGGCAGGGCTACGAGCAGTACTTC
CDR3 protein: CASSLDLGQGYEQYF

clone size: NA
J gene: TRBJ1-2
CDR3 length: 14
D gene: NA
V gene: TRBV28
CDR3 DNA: TGTGCCAGCAGTTTAGAAGGGGCGCGTTATGGCTACACCTTC
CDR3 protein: CASSLEGARYGYTF

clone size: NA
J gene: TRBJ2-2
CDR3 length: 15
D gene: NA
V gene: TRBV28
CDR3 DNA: TGTGCCAGCAGATTCGACCCCCGAGGCACCGGGGAGCTGTTTTTT
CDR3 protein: CASRFDPRGTGELFF